The rows below give T cell receptor beta chains drawn from one sample of a study of blood T cell repertoires in COVID-19. Measured with immunoSEQ multiplex PCR; TCRdb has only the in-frame clones, and not every one. The sample records some 58,000 clones, roughly 83% being singletons. Sequencing was done on a sample of peripheral blood. The source is a man between 50 and 59 years old with COVID-19, enrolled during active disease. Each CDR3 is given with its conserved first and last residue. Each record gives: V gene, D gene, J gene, clone size, CDR3 protein, CDR3 DNA. A D gene is named only where the DNA matches it firmly. Rows give clone size only sometimes, using once, few, many, or a class for an expanded clone.

V gene: TRBV5-1; D gene: -; J gene: TRBJ2-1; clone size: -; CDR3 protein: CASKIFTSSDEQFF; CDR3 DNA: TGCGCCAGCAAAATATTTACTAGCTCCGATGAGCAGTTCTTC
V gene: TRBV6-6; D gene: -; J gene: TRBJ1-5; clone size: -; CDR3 protein: CASSYEDQPQHF; CDR3 DNA: TGTGCCAGCAGTTATGAGGATCAGCCCCAGCATTTT
V gene: TRBV10-3; D gene: -; J gene: TRBJ2-1; clone size: -; CDR3 protein: CAIKGSQDNPFF; CDR3 DNA: TGTGCCATCAAAGGCTCGCAGGACAACCCGTTCTTC
V gene: TRBV7-2; D gene: TRBD1; J gene: TRBJ1-2; clone size: -; CDR3 protein: CASSPLTGFYGYTF; CDR3 DNA: TGTGCCAGCAGCCCGCTGACAGGGTTCTATGGCTACACCTTC
V gene: TRBV28; D gene: TRBD1; J gene: TRBJ2-1; clone size: -; CDR3 protein: CASSPAGQAYNEQFF; CDR3 DNA: TGTGCCAGCAGCCCGGCGGGACAGGCCTACAATGAGCAGTTCTTC
V gene: TRBV24-1; D gene: TRBD2; J gene: TRBJ2-3; clone size: -; CDR3 protein: CATSESGRATDTQYF; CDR3 DNA: TGTGCCACCAGTGAAAGCGGGAGGGCCACAGATACGCAGTATTTT
V gene: TRBV5-1; D gene: TRBD2; J gene: TRBJ2-7; clone size: -; CDR3 protein: CASSLTSGYEQYF; CDR3 DNA: TGCGCCAGCAGCTTGACTAGCGGTTACGAGCAGTACTTC
V gene: TRBV7-8; D gene: -; J gene: TRBJ2-1; clone size: -; CDR3 protein: CASSRAGSATYNEQFF; CDR3 DNA: TGTGCCAGCAGCCGAGCCGGGTCGGCCACCTACAATGAGCAGTTCTTC
V gene: TRBV28; D gene: TRBD1; J gene: TRBJ1-5; clone size: -; CDR3 protein: CASSTPGTGGPQPQHF; CDR3 DNA: TGTGCCAGCAGCACTCCCGGGACAGGAGGTCCTCAGCCCCAGCATTTT
V gene: TRBV27; D gene: -; J gene: TRBJ1-2; clone size: once; CDR3 protein: CASSLERNYGYTF; CDR3 DNA: TGTGCCAGCAGTTTAGAACGGAACTATGGCTACACCTTC
V gene: TRBV7-2; D gene: -; J gene: TRBJ1-5; clone size: -; CDR3 protein: CASSPGPRGNQPQHF; CDR3 DNA: TGTGCCAGCAGCCCAGGGCCCCGGGGCAATCAGCCCCAGCATTTT
V gene: TRBV5-6; D gene: -; J gene: TRBJ1-2; clone size: -; CDR3 protein: CASNRAGQNYGYTF; CDR3 DNA: TGTGCCAGCAACAGGGCAGGGCAAAACTATGGCTACACCTTC
V gene: TRBV6-5; D gene: TRBD2; J gene: TRBJ2-1; clone size: -; CDR3 protein: CASTRLAAYNEQFF; CDR3 DNA: TGTGCCAGCACCCGACTAGCAGCCTACAATGAGCAGTTCTTC
V gene: TRBV18; D gene: -; J gene: TRBJ2-5; clone size: -; CDR3 protein: CASSPRQDQETQYF; CDR3 DNA: TGTGCCAGCTCACCCCGACAGGACCAAGAGACCCAGTACTTC
V gene: TRBV5-4; D gene: TRBD1; J gene: TRBJ2-7; clone size: -; CDR3 protein: CASSHPGQGYEQYF; CDR3 DNA: TGTGCCAGCAGCCATCCGGGACAGGGGTACGAGCAGTACTTC
V gene: TRBV5-1; D gene: -; J gene: TRBJ1-3; clone size: once; CDR3 protein: CASSLAGNFPSGNTIYF; CDR3 DNA: TGCGCCAGCAGCTTGGCGGGTAACTTTCCCTCGGGAAACACCATATATTTT
V gene: TRBV20-1; D gene: TRBD2; J gene: TRBJ2-5; clone size: -; CDR3 protein: CSASALAAGAQETQYF; CDR3 DNA: TGCAGTGCTAGTGCCCTTGCGGCGGGAGCCCAGGAGACCCAGTACTTC
V gene: TRBV5-1; D gene: -; J gene: TRBJ1-3; clone size: -; CDR3 protein: CASSTQGAPGNTIYF; CDR3 DNA: TGCGCCAGCAGCACTCAAGGGGCGCCCGGAAACACCATATATTTT
V gene: TRBV2; D gene: TRBD2; J gene: TRBJ2-1; clone size: -; CDR3 protein: CASRAGLVNNEQFF; CDR3 DNA: TGTGCCAGCCGGGCTGGACTAGTTAACAATGAGCAGTTCTTC
V gene: TRBV7-2; D gene: TRBD1; J gene: TRBJ2-1; clone size: -; CDR3 protein: CASSLAFAQGAYNEQFF; CDR3 DNA: TGTGCCAGCAGCTTAGCTTTCGCACAGGGGGCCTACAATGAGCAGTTCTTC
V gene: TRBV24-1; D gene: -; J gene: TRBJ2-3; clone size: -; CDR3 protein: CATSDPYTDTQYF; CDR3 DNA: TGTGCCACCAGTGACCCGTACACAGATACGCAGTATTTT
V gene: TRBV7-8; D gene: TRBD1; J gene: TRBJ2-7; clone size: -; CDR3 protein: CASSLGTGAYEQYF; CDR3 DNA: TGTGCCAGCAGCTTAGGAACAGGGGCCTACGAGCAGTACTTC
V gene: TRBV19; D gene: TRBD1; J gene: TRBJ2-7; clone size: -; CDR3 protein: CASSIPGQGREEQYF; CDR3 DNA: TGTGCCAGTAGTATACCGGGACAGGGTAGAGAGGAGCAGTACTTC
V gene: TRBV5-1; D gene: -; J gene: TRBJ2-2; clone size: -; CDR3 protein: CASGRNTGELFF; CDR3 DNA: TGCGCCAGCGGGCGGAACACCGGGGAGCTGTTTTTT
V gene: TRBV4-1; D gene: TRBD2; J gene: TRBJ2-1; clone size: -; CDR3 protein: CASSQDFGTSGYNEQFF; CDR3 DNA: TGCGCCAGCAGCCAAGATTTCGGGACTAGCGGGTACAATGAGCAGTTCTTC
V gene: TRBV7-9; D gene: -; J gene: TRBJ2-2; clone size: -; CDR3 protein: CASSLGGPNTGELFF; CDR3 DNA: TGTGCCAGCAGCTTAGGAGGTCCGAACACCGGGGAGCTGTTTTTT
V gene: TRBV30; D gene: TRBD1; J gene: TRBJ2-2; clone size: -; CDR3 protein: CAWSTRWTGDLLNTGELFF; CDR3 DNA: TGTGCCTGGAGTACGCGATGGACAGGCGACCTTCTCAACACCGGGGAGCTGTTTTTT
V gene: TRBV6-5; D gene: -; J gene: TRBJ1-2; clone size: -; CDR3 protein: CASRSGTFYGYTF; CDR3 DNA: TGTGCCAGCAGGAGCGGTACCTTCTATGGCTACACCTTC
V gene: TRBV24-1; D gene: TRBD1; J gene: TRBJ1-5; clone size: -; CDR3 protein: CATSDRDQPQHF; CDR3 DNA: TGTGCCACCTCGGACAGGGATCAGCCCCAGCATTTT
V gene: TRBV5-1; D gene: TRBD2; J gene: TRBJ2-2; clone size: -; CDR3 protein: CASSRIAGQHGELFF; CDR3 DNA: TGCGCCAGCAGCCGGATAGCGGGACAACACGGGGAGCTGTTTTTT
V gene: TRBV7-2; D gene: -; J gene: TRBJ2-3; clone size: -; CDR3 protein: CASSREVLKNTQYF; CDR3 DNA: TGTGCCAGCAGCAGGGAGGTACTCAAAAATACGCAGTATTTT